The subject of this entry is one TCR beta chain. The antigen it binds to is not known. No base quality values were provided; no much bigger clone lies one nucleotide off. Each donor gave one peripheral blood draw, around 0.12 L on average, collected into heparinised tubes. Naive, central memory, regulatory and stem cell-like memory CD4+ T cells were sorted on a BD FACSAria II using a panel including CD45RO, CCR7, CD25, CD127, CD95 and CD27. Every sorted population had a purity above 95%. PBMCs were separated immediately by Lymphoprep density gradient centrifugation and were stained directly, without being cultured. So that batch effects would be minimized, each experiment stained and sorted samples in pairs, pairing one healthy donor with one patient. The entire isolated RNA was reverse transcribed using the High Capacity cDNA Reverse Transcription Kit, and thus expressed TCRB transcripts were sequenced. Naive, central memory and regulatory T cell samples underwent deep immunoSEQ sequencing, averaging roughly 3.3 million total reads per sample. After sorted cells were lysed in RLT buffer, RNA was extracted with DNase-treated RNeasy Micro or Mini kits, with the choice depending on cell number. To prevent cross-contamination, each cell subset was processed individually, whereas patient and healthy donor samples were processed jointly. The immunoSEQ multiplex PCR was used to amplify TCRB sequences from cDNA, yielding 87-bp fragments that span the CDR3 region. Sequencing of the amplicons was done on the Illumina HiSeq platform. As for the authors' bioinformatics: Synthetic template baselines were used to correct PCR bias computationally, reads within Hamming distance 2 were collapsed together, and singletons that could not be merged were discarded. Reads were aligned against IMGT so that V, D and J genes, CDR3 length and insertions or deletions at six rearrangement sites could be assigned. Within each subset, clonotype counts were normalized to sorted cell number, and only after that were true diversity and Gini coefficients computed with the tcR R package. The overlap coefficient, calculated on TCRB nucleotide sequences, was used to quantify repertoire sharing. TCRdb limited this immuneACCESS table to in-frame rearrangements with V and J called. A share of clones is missing; checked studies link under half to unresolved V genes, and the rest is unexplained. The V and J calls and clone size come from that table; D and trimming were worked out from the DNA. The sample table lists about 320,000 clones, 14% of them with a count of one. The ten top clones hold over 5% of the sample.

The data were taken from a study of beta chain features in type 1 diabetes (dated by TCRdb to between 2018 and 2020). About the full investigation: Mean age, gender distribution, total cell number and subset yield were not different between patients and healthy donors. A total of 90 million to 140 million sorted cells were examined across all samples, and RNA yield correlated strongly with the number of cells per subset. In the study, TCRB repertoires of sorted circulating CD4+ T cell subsets from recently diagnosed type 1 diabetes patients were compared with those of matched healthy donors. Regulatory and stem cell-like memory subsets were isolated from only 8 patients and about eight healthy donors, whereas naive and central memory subsets came from all 30 or so donors.

Per the germline V gene, SGDLS is the CDR1 and YYNGEE is the CDR2. For this chain, trimming is 4 bases at the V end and 8 bases at the J end, and the number of junction bases without a gene match is 4. Its CDR3 holds 14 amino acids, cysteine through phenylalanine. Kept here is only the CDR3 DNA, which spans 42 bases and is read in frame from base 1. General conclusions and limits of the study: Type 1 diabetes patients showed a moderate but significant shortening of TCRB CDR3 length in all four CD4+ subsets. Patients with type 1 diabetes made fewer insertions and deleted more nucleotides at VDJ recombination sites, implying thymic rearrangement abnormalities. The naive, central memory and regulatory TCRB repertoires appeared to resemble one another more closely among patients than among healthy donors. Sequencing cDNA rather than genomic DNA could over-represent highly expressing activated cells, although activation and CD3 levels did not differ between groups. HLA sub-analyses involved small numbers of individuals, so any influence of HLA type on TCRB rearrangement remained unresolved. PCR might favor shorter templates, but patient and control samples were amplified and corrected together, so any skew would affect both groups equally.

In this chain, TRBV9 is recombined with TRBJ1-6, with TRBD1 matching 9 junction bases. The source material was central memory CD4+ T cells from blood. This TCR was recovered from a young man in good health. The nucleotides are TGTGCCAGCAGCATCGGGACAGGGTATTCACCCCTCCACTTT. It specifies CASSIGTGYSPLHF.